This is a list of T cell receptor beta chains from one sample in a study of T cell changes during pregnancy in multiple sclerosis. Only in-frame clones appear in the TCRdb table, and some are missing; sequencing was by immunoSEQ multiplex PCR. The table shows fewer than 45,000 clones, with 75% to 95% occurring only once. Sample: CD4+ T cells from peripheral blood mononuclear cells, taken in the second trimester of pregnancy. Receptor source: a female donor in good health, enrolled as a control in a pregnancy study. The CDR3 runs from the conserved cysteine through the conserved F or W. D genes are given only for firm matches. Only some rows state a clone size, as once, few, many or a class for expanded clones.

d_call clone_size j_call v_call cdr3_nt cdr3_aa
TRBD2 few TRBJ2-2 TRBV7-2 TGTGCCAGCAGCCCAGCCTCGCTAGCGGGGGCCACCGGGGAGCTGTTTTTT CASSPASLAGATGELFF
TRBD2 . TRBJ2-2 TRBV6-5 TGTGCCAGCAGGGAGCGGGAGGGCCTTGGGGAGCTGTTTTTT CASREREGLGELFF
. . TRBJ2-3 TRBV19 TGTGCCAGTAGTCGGGGACTTAGCACAGATACGCAGTATTTT CASSRGLSTDTQYF
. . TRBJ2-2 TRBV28 TGTGCCAGCAGCCGCGGTATTCCCGCTTACACCGGGGAGCTGTTTTTT CASSRGIPAYTGELFF
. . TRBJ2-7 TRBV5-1 TGCGCCAGCATCACCGCTCCGGGGTCCTACGAGCAGTACTTC CASITAPGSYEQYF
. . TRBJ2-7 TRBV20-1 TGCAGTGCCATGAGCGGTTTTGAGCAGTACTTC CSAMSGFEQYF
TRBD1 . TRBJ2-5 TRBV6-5 TGTGCCAGCAGTCCTTCCACTGGGGACAGGATTGCCCAGTACTTC CASSPSTGDRIAQYF
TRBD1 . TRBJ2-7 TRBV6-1 TGTGCCAGCTCAACAGGGGGACCCTACGAGCAGTACTTC CASSTGGPYEQYF
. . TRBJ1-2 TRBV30 TGTGCCTGGGCCCTCGGCGGACAAGAAACCTTC CAWALGGQETF
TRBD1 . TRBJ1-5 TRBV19 TGTGCCAGTAGCCCCGGGACAGGAAGCAATCAGCCCCAGCATTTT CASSPGTGSNQPQHF
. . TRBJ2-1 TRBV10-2 TGCGCCAGCAGTGAGTTTCGGTTCCAAAGCTCCTACAATGAGCAGTTCTTC CASSEFRFQSSYNEQFF
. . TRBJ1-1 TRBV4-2 TGTGCCAGCAGCCAAGGAGGCCAGGGGAACACTGAAGCTTTCTTT CASSQGGQGNTEAFF
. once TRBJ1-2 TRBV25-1 TGTGCCAGCAGTATTAAGGGCGGGGGTGGCTACACCTTC CASSIKGGGGYTF
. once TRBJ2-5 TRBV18 TGTGCCAGCACAAACGGAGCGACTAGAGAGACCCAGTACTTC CASTNGATRETQYF
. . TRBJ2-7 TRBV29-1 TGCAGCGTTGTAAAGCCCTCGGGCGAGCAGTACTTC CSVVKPSGEQYF
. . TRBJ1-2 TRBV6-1 TGTGCCAGCAGTGAAGCAGGACAGAATATTGGCTACACCTTC CASSEAGQNIGYTF
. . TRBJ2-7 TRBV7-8 TGTGCCAGCAGCTTTTCCAGGAACTACGAGCAGTACTTC CASSFSRNYEQYF
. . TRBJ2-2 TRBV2 TGTGCCAGCAGTGAGGCCGGGGGGCTGTTTTTT CASSEAGGLFF
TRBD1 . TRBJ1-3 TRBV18 TGTGCCAGCTCACCAAGACCGGGACAGGGTATTGCTGGAAACACCATATATTTT CASSPRPGQGIAGNTIYF
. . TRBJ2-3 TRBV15 TGTGCCACCAGCAGACCCGGTGCAGATACGCAGTATTTT CATSRPGADTQYF
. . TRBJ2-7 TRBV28 TGTGCCAGCAGTACGCGACCGGGGAAAGTCTACGAGCAGTACTTC CASSTRPGKVYEQYF
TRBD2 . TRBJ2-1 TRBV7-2 TGTGCCAGCAGCTTAGAAGCGGGGGTAAACAATGAGCAGTTCTTC CASSLEAGVNNEQFF
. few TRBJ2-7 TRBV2 TGTGCCAGCAGTGAAATCCAGGGCGGTGCCGAGCAGTACTTC CASSEIQGGAEQYF
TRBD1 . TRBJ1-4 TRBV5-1 TGCGCCAGCAGGGATACAGGGGTGGTAAGCGAAAAACTGTTTTTT CASRDTGVVSEKLFF
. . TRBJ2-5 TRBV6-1 TGTGCCAGCACCTTCTGGGGGCCCCAAGAGACCCAGTACTTC CASTFWGPQETQYF
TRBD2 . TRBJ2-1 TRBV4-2 TGTGCCAGCAGCCAGGCGGGGGGTGGCGGGGGGCCTTACAATGAGCAGTTCTTC CASSQAGGGGGPYNEQFF
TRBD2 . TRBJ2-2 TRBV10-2 TGCGCCAGCAGTGAGGGGAGCGGGGTATCCGGGGAGCTGTTTTTT CASSEGSGVSGELFF
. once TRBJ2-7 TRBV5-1 TGCGCCAGCAGCGCAGGATGGTCCTACGAGCAGTACTTC CASSAGWSYEQYF
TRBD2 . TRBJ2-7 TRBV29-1 TGCAGCGTTAGTCCGGGAGGGACTTCCTACGAGCAGTACTTC CSVSPGGTSYEQYF
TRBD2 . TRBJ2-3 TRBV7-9 TGTGCCAGCGGCGGGGGGGCTTTGCGCACAGATACGCAGTATTTT CASGGGALRTDTQYF
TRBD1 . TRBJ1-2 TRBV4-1 TGCGCCAGCAGCCAAGAAAGGACAGGCCCCTATGGCTACACCTTC CASSQERTGPYGYTF
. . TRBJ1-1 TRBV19 TGTGCCAGTAGTTCGACAGTGAGTGGCACTGAAGCTTTCTTT CASSSTVSGTEAFF
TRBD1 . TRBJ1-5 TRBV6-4 TGTGCCAGCAGTGACAGGGACAGGGGGACCCAGGGGCGGGACCAGCCCCAGCATTTT CASSDRDRGTQGRDQPQHF
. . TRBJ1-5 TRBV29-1 TGCAGCGTTTGTGAGGAGAACAATCAGCCCCAGCATTTT CSVCEENNQPQHF
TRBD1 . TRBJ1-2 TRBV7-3 TGTGCCAGCAGCTCGGGACAGGCATATGGCTACACCTTC CASSSGQAYGYTF
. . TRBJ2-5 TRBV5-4 TGTGCCAGCAGCTCTCAGGGTTCGGAGGAGACCCAGTACTTC CASSSQGSEETQYF
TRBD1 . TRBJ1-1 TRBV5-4 TGTGCCAGCAGCTTGAGACAGGGGACCAACACTGAAGCTTTCTTT CASSLRQGTNTEAFF
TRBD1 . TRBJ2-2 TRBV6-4 TGTGCCAGCAGAGAGACAGGGGTTGCCGGGGAGCTGTTTTTT CASRETGVAGELFF
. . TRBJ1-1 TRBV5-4 TGTGCCAGCGGGGGGGACCGGAACACTGAAGCTTTCTTT CASGGDRNTEAFF
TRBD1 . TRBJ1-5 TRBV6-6 TGTGCCAGCAGTGCGTCGGGACAGTATAGCAATCAGCCCCAGCATTTT CASSASGQYSNQPQHF
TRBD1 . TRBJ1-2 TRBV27 TGTGCCTCTTCGGACAGGGAGGGTGAGGGCTACACCTTC CASSDREGEGYTF
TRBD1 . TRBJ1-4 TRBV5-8 TGTGCCAGCAGCACGGGACAGTCGGAAAAACTGTTTTTT CASSTGQSEKLFF
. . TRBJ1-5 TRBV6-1 TGTGCCAGCAGTGGGGGTGACAGGAGCAATCAGCCCCAGCATTTT CASSGGDRSNQPQHF
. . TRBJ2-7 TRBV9 TGTGCCAGCGGGGGCGGAGCAGCCTCCGAGCAGTACTTC CASGGGAASEQYF
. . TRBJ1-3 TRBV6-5 TGTGCCAGCAGTTACGAGAGGGACTCTGGAAACACCATATATTTT CASSYERDSGNTIYF
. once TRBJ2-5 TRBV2 TGTGCCAGCTCGCAGGGTCCATTACGTACCCAGTACTTC CASSQGPLRTQYF
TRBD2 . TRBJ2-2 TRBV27 TGTGCCAGCAGAGGACTAGCGGGGGTTAACACCGGGGAGCTGTTTTTT CASRGLAGVNTGELFF
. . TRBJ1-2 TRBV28 TGTGCCAGCACAACGGGGGGATCAGGGGGCTACACCTTC CASTTGGSGGYTF
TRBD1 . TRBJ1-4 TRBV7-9 TGTGCCAGCAGCTCCCGACAGGGGGCTGGAGAAAAACTGTTTTTT CASSSRQGAGEKLFF
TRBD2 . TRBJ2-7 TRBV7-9 TGTGCCGGCGGGAGCGGGGCCTACGAGCAGTACTTC CAGGSGAYEQYF
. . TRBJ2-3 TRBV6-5 TGTGCCAGCAGTTACTCGGGACTCTATACGCAGTATTTT CASSYSGLYTQYF